One sample yielded the 13 T cell receptor beta chains listed below, sequenced in a study of T-cell memory formation after mild COVID-19. TCRdb independently ran MiXCR on the 5' RACE reads; one entry per CDR3 protein. The sample lists about 390,000 distinct CDR3 sequences, around a fifth occurring once. The sample was PBMCs or a T cell subset sorted from them (not recorded which). The source is an adult woman who had mild COVID-19 (a few samples of this study predate the infection). Cell type and time point are not known.

The genes are TRBV9 and TRBJ2-1; 7 bases map to TRBD1. CDR3 length equals 17 residues. Germline V gene lookup returns CDR1 SGDLS and CDR2 YYNGEE. Trimming removed 3 bases from V and 1 base from J; junction bases left unmatched: 10. CDR3: CASSGENRGLSYNEQFF. CDR3 nucleotide sequence: TGTGCCAGCAGCGGAGAGAATAGGGGGCTATCCTACAATGAGCAGTTCTTC.

This clonotype was detected only a few times. The chain combines TRBV6-2 or TRBV6-3 with TRBJ2-7, with 14 bases matching TRBD2. The V and J ends lost 7 bases and 6 bases, in that order; junction bases with no gene match: 5. Germline V gene sequence: CDR1 MNHEY, CDR2 SVGEGT. The CDR3 totals 14 residues. CDR3 sequence (DNA): TGTGCCAGCAACCCGGGACTAGCGGGAGTCGAGCAGTACTTC. Translating gives CASNPGLAGVEQYF.

The chain joins TRBV11-3 to TRBJ2-5; TRBD2 matches at 10 bases. Trimming at V came to 1 base and at J to 5 bases, leaving 7 bases not matched to a gene. Per the germline V gene, CDR1 is SGHNT and CDR2 is YENEEA. This CDR3 has 16 residues. Here the CDR3 DNA reads TGTGCCAGCAGCTTAGGGGTAGCGGGAGGAAGGGAGACCCAGTACTTC. Protein: CASSLGVAGGRETQYF.

There are a few counts of this clonotype. The gene calls are TRBV4-1 and TRBJ1-2; D is uncertain. The germline CDR1 and CDR2 sequences are MGHRA and YSYEKL. Trimming pared 0 bases from V and 3 bases from J, leaving 8 bases between. CDR3 length: 14 residues. The CDR3 is CASSQENGDYGYTF. CDR3 DNA sequence: TGCGCCAGCAGCCAAGAGAACGGAGACTATGGCTACACCTTC.

This chain joins TRBV6-2 or TRBV6-3 and TRBJ2-7; D is unclear. The germline V and J ends were trimmed by 5 bases and 2 bases, with 16 bases remaining between them. This CDR3 comprises 15 residues. The germline gives CDR1 MNHEY, CDR2 SVGEGT. CDR3 residues: CASSNLLWVPYEQYF. As DNA, the CDR3 is TGTGCCAGCAGTAACCTCTTGTGGGTTCCCTACGAGCAGTACTTC.

The chain links TRBV4-2 to TRBJ2-5; TRBD2 matches at 14 bases. J lost 1 base, V lost 5 bases, and 12 bases had no gene match. CDR1 and CDR2 from the germline V gene are LGHNA and YNFKEQ. The CDR3 totals 19 residues. CDR3: CASSKLTGLAGEIQETQYF. For the CDR3, the DNA is TGTGCCAGCAGCAAACTAACGGGACTAGCGGGGGAAATCCAAGAGACCCAGTACTTC.

This clonotype was found a few times. This chain links TRBV18 with TRBJ1-3; D gene uncertain. CDR1 KGHSH and CDR2 LQKENI come from the germline V gene. V was shortened by 3 bases and J by 0 bases, with 9 bases between the two germline ends. This CDR3 region has 15 residues. CDR3 region: CASSPVTSSGNTIYF. The CDR3 coding sequence is TGTGCCAGCTCACCGGTGACAAGCTCTGGAAACACCATATATTTT.

This clonotype was seen a handful of times. The chain couples TRBV15 to TRBJ1-2; the D gene is possibly TRBD1 (6 bases). Trimming took 4 bases from V and 4 from J, leaving 13 bases between them. This CDR3 spans 14 amino acids. CDR1 and CDR2 (germline): LNHNV, YYDKDF (reference sequence). The CDR3: CATSTDRNFYGYTF. In DNA form, the CDR3 reads TGTGCCACCAGCACAGACAGGAACTTCTATGGCTACACCTTC.

The table lists this clonotype with a few counts. The genes are TRBV28 and TRBJ1-2, with 7 bases that match TRBD1. Per the germline V gene, CDR1 is MDHEN and CDR2 is SYDVKM. The CDR3 has 14 residues. After removal of 2 bases from V and 6 bases from J, the junction contained 6 bases not matched to a gene. The CDR3 protein is CASSLMGQRDGYTF. The CDR3 region has the DNA TGTGCCAGCAGTTTAATGGGACAGAGGGATGGCTACACCTTC.

The chain employs TRBV9 and TRBJ2-1; D may correspond to TRBD1 or TRBD2 (5 bases each). The V gene lost 0 bases and the J gene lost 10 bases, with 14 bases spanning the gap. Germline V gene sequence: CDR1 SGDLS, CDR2 YYNGEE. This CDR3 spans 14 amino acids. The CDR3: CASSVGDPWGEQFF. The CDR3 coding sequence is TGTGCCAGCAGCGTAGGGGACCCTTGGGGCGAGCAGTTCTTC.

In its sample, this clonotype was seen a few times. V gene TRBV5-1 combines with J gene TRBJ2-7; 8 nucleotides match TRBD1. CDR1 SGHRS and CDR2 YFSETQ come from the germline V gene. The junction had 3 bases not matched to a gene; V was cut back by 4 bases and J by 0 bases. This CDR3 is 14 amino acids long. CDR3 sequence reads: CASSMGTGSYEQYF. CDR3 sequence (DNA): TGCGCCAGCAGCATGGGGACAGGCTCCTACGAGCAGTACTTC.

The chain has TRBV9 and TRBJ2-5; 8 bases agree with TRBD2. Unmatched junction bases numbered 11, after V lost 2 bases and J lost 8 bases. Germline loops: CDR1 SGDLS, CDR2 YYNGEE. The CDR3 has 15 residues. CDR3 DNA sequence: TGTGCCAGCAGCGTCTCCAGCGGGAGCGAGTATACCCAGTACTTC. Translating it yields CASSVSSGSEYTQYF.

This chain connects TRBV5-1 to TRBJ1-1; D call uncertain. The CDR3 extends over 11 amino acids. CDR1 is SGHRS, CDR2 YFSETQ, per germline. V shed 3 bases and J shed 11 bases, with 11 bases lying between them. The DNA for the CDR3 is TGCGCCAGCAGCTCTACGGGAGGGGCTTTCTTT. Translation: CASSSTGGAFF. The variable domain in full, completed from reference TRBV5-1 and TRBJ1-1, reads KAGVTQTPRYLIKTRGQQVTLSCSPISGHRSVSWYQQTPGQGLQFLFEYFSETQRNKGNFPGRFSGRQFSNSRSEMNVSTLELGDSALYLCASSSTGGAFFGQGTRLTVV.